This T cell receptor (beta chain) was retrieved from a study of CXCR3-negative and CXCR3-positive naive CD8 T cells (dated by TCRdb to the late 2010s). Background on the whole study: In total, roughly 130 million TRB reads were obtained, corresponding to roughly 1.5 +/- 0.3 million reads per library. Diversity and physicochemical repertoire analyses covered around 10 donors pooled from two independent experiments. TRBV-TRBJ cluster analysis included naive subsets from about 5 donors and memory cells from 3 donors. General conclusions and limits of the study: Repertoire diversity was comparably high in both naive subsets but much lower in memory CD8+ T cells. Freshly isolated PBMCs were used for most assays because CXCR3 expression went down partially after cryopreservation. TRB CDR3s from CXCR3-positive naive cells showed higher hydrophobicity (lower Kidera factor 4), lower energy, and higher strength and volume indices than CXCR3-negative naive cells. Surface CD5, linked to self-reactivity in mice, was comparable between naive subsets; TCR interaction strength was therefore also inferred from TRB CDR3 physicochemical properties. Naive CXCR3-negative and CXCR3-positive cells from the same donor showed similar TRBV-TRBJ usage, whereas memory cells showed distinct patterns.

CDR1 and CDR2, per the germline V gene (reference sequence), are MNHEY and SMNVEV. The CDR3 sequence holds 17 residues, the cysteine and phenylalanine included. DNA was not recorded. As concerns this clonotype: Its antigen is unknown.

Each CD8+ T cell subset was flow-sorted in triplicate, and 300,000 or so cells per subset were placed directly into RLT lysis buffer. To exclude memory contaminants, naive CD8+ T cells were stringently defined as CD45RO-CCR7+CD27+CD95-. Standard density gradient centrifugation was used to isolate peripheral blood mononuclear cells from buffy coats. Naive CXCR3-negative and CXCR3-positive CD8+ T cells were flow-sorted on a FACSAria III. An RNeasy Mini Kit was used to extract total RNA from the sorted cells. TCRdb lists the instrument as NextSeq 550. The Human TCR Profiling Kit (MiLaboratory) was used to prepare UMI-labeled 5' RACE TRB cDNA libraries. cDNA synthesis used the entire amount of extracted RNA, and PCR amplification then used the entire amount of cDNA produced. Libraries were prepared in parallel using an identical number of PCR cycles. The authors' pipeline ran thus. With a minimum of two reads required per UMI, MIGEC and MiXCR pulled out about 50,000 +/- 10,000 unique UMI-labeled TRB cDNA molecules from each library. On average, approximately 40,000 +/- 10,000 functional in-frame TRB CDR3 nucleotide clonotypes lacking stop codons were found per library. After downsampling to 5000 UMI-labeled TRB molecules per sample, diversity metrics, including normalized Shannon-Wiener and Chao1, were computed in VDJtools. VDJtools was used to calculate clonotype-size-weighted physicochemical properties of the central five CDR3 residues, namely interaction energy, strength, volume and Kidera factor 4. After TCRdb reprocessed the reads, each CDR3 protein sequence was kept as one row, without DNA. The V and J calls shown here were made by TCRdb, not taken from the authors' results. This sample's listing comprises some 150,000 distinct CDR3 sequences. Clones ranked in the top ten supply 0.25% to 0.35% of the sample.

This sequence originates from a human donor in good health. Some clones in this sample may be carry-over from other donors' samples. The sequencing sample was made of naive CXCR3+ CD8+ T cells from blood. What this sample's cell subset or site label stands for: CD45RO-CCR7+CD27+CD95- naive CD8+ T cells expressing CXCR3 (TNR3+). The receptor chain draws on TRBV27 and TRBJ2-1; TCRdb indicates TRBD2, and absent DNA this call remains unverified. Here the CDR3 is given as CACGGRLSGSSWNEQFF.